This T cell receptor (beta chain) was observed in a study of blood T cells in healthy people across ages. The authors ran a second PCR of roughly 6 to 12 cycles using a sample-barcoded 5' primer and a J-beta primer mix. In TCRdb, the 5' RACE reads were re-called with MiXCR into one record per CDR3 protein. The sample lists about 730,000 distinct CDR3 sequences; roughly two fifths were seen once. V lost 4 bases, J lost 1 base, and 13 bases lay in between. The CDR3 has 14 residues. CDR1 and CDR2 from the germline V gene are DFQATT and SNEGSKA (reference sequence). Sequencing was done on a sample of blood. The chain couples TRBV20-1 to TRBJ1-1; the D gene is possibly TRBD1 (5 bases). The sequence was obtained from a woman aged 60 to 75 in good health. The CDR3 nucleotides read TGCAGTGCTATGGGGCGAGGGTGGAACACTGAAGCTTTCTTT. It specifies CSAMGRGWNTEAFF.